The 10 T cell receptor beta chains listed next were all sequenced from one sample in a study of T cell responses to AZD1222 COVID-19 vaccine. Clones were read by immunoSEQ multiplex PCR, and TCRdb kept only the in-frame ones, dropping some. The profile shows around 80,000 clones, around nine tenths of them singletons. The sample consisted of peripheral blood, taken on day 0 of AZD1222 vaccination. The receptors were gathered from an adult in good health.

The J gene is TRBJ1-2, the V gene TRBV6-5, with D possibly being TRBD1 (5 bases). Germline V gene lookup returns CDR1 MNHEY and CDR2 SVGAGI. V was cut by 2 bases and J by 3 bases, with 7 bases left in between. The CDR3 length is 13 residues. The CDR3 DNA sequence: TGTGCCAGCAGTTACGGCAGGGACTATGGCTACACCTTC. It translates to CASSYGRDYGYTF.

V gene TRBV20-1 combines with J gene TRBJ1-4; 7 bases are a match to TRBD1. V lost 3 bases to trimming and J lost 8 bases; unmatched junction nucleotides: 0. CDR3 size: 11 residues. Germline loops: CDR1 DFQATT, CDR2 SNEGSKA (reference sequence). The CDR3 DNA reads TGCAGTGCTAGGACAGGGGAAAAACTGTTTTTT. It is translated as CSARTGEKLFF.

This rearrangement joins TRBV29-1 to TRBJ2-3; no reliable D call. The CDR3 sequence is 14 residues long. Germline CDR1 reads SQVTM; CDR2 reads ANQGSEA. The V and J ends lost 4 bases and 4 bases respectively, with 15 bases between them. The CDR3, as DNA: TGCAGCGTTGGTCTCCCCAGACGGTCAGATACGCAGTATTTT. It encodes CSVGLPRRSDTQYF.

The rearrangement links TRBV25-1 to TRBJ1-6; TRBD1 matches at 10 bases. Germline lookup yields CDR1 MGHDK and CDR2 SYGVNS. After removal of 6 bases from V and 9 bases from J, the junction contained 5 bases not matched to a gene. CDR3 length equals 14 residues. The CDR3 sequence: CASRGDRGISPLHF. The CDR3 DNA reads as TGTGCCAGCAGGGGGGACAGGGGCATTTCACCCCTCCACTTT. The complete variable domain, with remaining parts taken from reference TRBV25-1 and TRBJ1-6, reads EADIYQTPRYLVIGTGKKITLECSQTMGHDKMYWYQQDPGMELHLIHYSYGVNSTEKGDLSSESTVSRIRTEHFPLTLESARPSHTSQYLCASRGDRGISPLHFGNGTRLTVT.

J is TRBJ2-3 and V is TRBV6-4, with 7 positions matching TRBD1. CDR1 MRHNA and CDR2 SNTAGT come from the germline V gene. This CDR3 region has 15 residues. Trimming at V came to 5 bases and at J to 0 bases, leaving 5 bases not matched to a gene. CDR3 coding DNA: TGTGCCAGCAGTCCAGACAGGGTCAGCACAGATACGCAGTATTTT. Its translation is CASSPDRVSTDTQYF.

This chain joins TRBV7-9 and TRBJ1-2, with 7 bases aligning to TRBD1. The germline V gene encodes CDR1 SEHNR and CDR2 FQNEAQ (reference sequence). V lost 5 bases to trimming and J lost 2 bases; unmatched junction nucleotides: 5. The CDR3 is 14 residues long. The CDR3 sequence: CASSTGVGNYGYTF. The CDR3 DNA reads as TGTGCCAGCAGCACAGGGGTAGGGAACTATGGCTACACCTTC.

The chain joins TRBV7-9 to TRBJ2-1; possible D gene TRBD2, 6 bases. The CDR3 is 14 amino acids. Looked up from germline, CDR1 is SEHNR and CDR2 is FQNEAQ (reference sequence). V was shortened by 7 bases and J by 2 bases, with 12 bases between the two germline ends. The CDR3 loop is CASTLSSAYNEQFF. Written as DNA, the CDR3 is TGTGCCAGCACCCTTTCTAGCGCCTACAATGAGCAGTTCTTC.

The chain employs TRBV28 and TRBJ2-7, with a tentative D call TRBD2 (6 bases). Germline V gene lookup returns CDR1 MDHEN and CDR2 SYDVKM. This CDR3 has 15 residues. Trimming removed 3 bases at V and 6 bases at J, with 18 bases between. Here the CDR3 reads CASSFPGLTAREQYF. The CDR3 region has the DNA TGTGCCAGCAGTTTCCCCGGACTAACCGCCCGCGAGCAGTACTTC.

The rearrangement links TRBV29-1 to TRBJ1-1; TRBD1 might be the D (5 bases). V lost 6 bases, J lost 1 base, and 15 bases lay in between. Germline CDR1 reads SQVTM; CDR2 reads ANQGSEA. The CDR3 extends over 14 amino acids. This CDR3 is CSVRNIGGNTEAFF. The CDR3 nucleotides are TGCAGCGTCCGAAACATTGGGGGGAACACTGAAGCTTTCTTT.

V gene TRBV5-5 combines with J gene TRBJ2-6; D unresolved. V was cut by 0 bases and J by 0 bases, with 10 bases left in between. CDR1 and CDR2 (germline): SGHKS, YYEKEE (reference sequence). This CDR3 is built from 17 residues. CDR3 in amino acids: CASSLVSPHSGANVLTF. Written as DNA, the CDR3 is TGTGCCAGCAGCTTGGTTTCTCCCCACTCTGGGGCCAACGTCCTGACTTTC.